The rows below give T cell receptor beta chains drawn from one sample of a study of cytomegalovirus exposure and HLA in healthy donors. Produced via immunoSEQ multiplex PCR; TCRdb's table is partial and in-frame only. Among about 150,000 clones listed, approximately 80% were seen once. Source material: PBMCs. The receptors were sampled from a young man in good health and CMV-seropositive. The conserved cysteine and the conserved F or W are not part of the CDR3 here. Clone sizes are given selectively: once, few, many, or a class where the clone is expanded.

J,size,V,CDR3
TRBJ1-3,.,TRBV2,ASSEMRVPGNTIY
TRBJ1-2,.,TRBV21-1,ASSKGYHRTGFNYGYT
TRBJ2-1,once,TRBV10-3,AISDMGAYNEQF
TRBJ2-2,.,TRBV14,ASSLRTGKGNTGELF
TRBJ2-5,.,TRBV11-3,ASSLNFQETQY
TRBJ2-3,.,TRBV7-9,SSSSQTGYGTDTQY
TRBJ2-4,.,TRBV5-5,ASSARGRAVNIQY
.,.,TRBV5-4,ASRVGLAGEGEQY
TRBJ1-5,few,TRBV30,ASSDRGDQPQH
.,.,TRBV28,ASSLLQSPEQY
TRBJ1-3,once,TRBV15,ATEQGNTIY
TRBJ2-7,.,TRBV4-2,ASSRDRGREQY
TRBJ1-5,.,TRBV27,ASSTTGVLVVYRDSRQPQH
TRBJ2-7,many,TRBV6-1,ASSAERTYEQY
.,.,TRBV5-8,ASSLYPLSYEQY
TRBJ2-7,.,TRBV7-2,ASSPPKDGRRSSYEQY
TRBJ1-3,few,TRBV4-2,ASSQGGRSGNTIY
TRBJ2-7,.,TRBV6-1,ASKTGGEQY
TRBJ2-1,.,TRBV27,ASGLLNEQF
TRBJ2-1,.,TRBV2,ASAGTSGRNNEQF
TRBJ1-1,.,TRBV18,ASSPRTRADNTEAF
TRBJ2-2,.,TRBV28,ASRPGLAELNTGELF
TRBJ2-1,.,TRBV7-9,ASSARLAAYNEQF
TRBJ1-5,.,TRBV19,ASSFTLNQPQH
TRBJ2-3,.,TRBV6-4,ASTEDGGDTQY
TRBJ1-1,.,TRBV19,ASSRDRENTEAF
TRBJ2-5,.,TRBV10-2,ASSRGGAGETQY
TRBJ2-5,.,TRBV28,ASSLAGGPETQY
TRBJ1-1,.,TRBV2,ASSGPTGTGATEAF
TRBJ1-5,.,TRBV6-1,ASSEDRGGWQPQH
TRBJ2-5,.,TRBV7-7,ASSLGGRETQY
TRBJ2-3,.,TRBV27,ASSLDRGPDTQY
TRBJ1-5,.,TRBV5-6,ASSLGGNSNQPQH
TRBJ2-7,.,TRBV28,ASSERDRVYEQY
TRBJ2-5,.,TRBV5-1,ASSLGALAGGEETQY
TRBJ2-3,.,TRBV14,ASSHLAGGRGDTQY
TRBJ1-4,.,TRBV28,ASSGTAKELF
TRBJ2-3,.,TRBV11-3,ASGSGTDGDTQY
TRBJ2-7,.,TRBV28,ASSLVRGTLTGEQY
TRBJ1-3,.,TRBV2,ASSEEGVGNTIY
TRBJ2-1,.,TRBV9,ASSGERAHRPGEQF
TRBJ1-1,.,TRBV2,ASSGVRTEAF
TRBJ1-1,.,TRBV30,AWSGQGHTEAF
TRBJ2-2,once,TRBV28,ATLRDRNTGELF
TRBJ1-2,.,TRBV2,ASSRTGPYGYT
TRBJ2-1,once,TRBV15,ATSRLAGPPYNEQF
TRBJ2-7,.,TRBV18,ASSPDSAYEQY
TRBJ2-3,.,TRBV27,ASSLSPILDIDTQY
TRBJ1-2,.,TRBV30,AWRKGAGYGYT
TRBJ2-7,once,TRBV18,ASSSAGTGISYEQY
TRBJ2-1,.,TRBV6-5,ASSYRDREQF